Listed here are 21 T cell receptor beta chains from one sample, sequenced in a study of T cells after yellow fever vaccination. TCRdb used MiXCR to reprocess the 5' RACE reads, holding one entry per CDR3 protein. This sample has around 600,000 distinct CDR3 sequences, with around an eighth found just once. The material sequenced was PBMCs, taken on the day of the yellow fever booster vaccination. These receptors were obtained from a young man who received the YFV17D yellow fever vaccine.

The chain couples TRBV19 to TRBJ2-1; 10 bases map to TRBD2. CDR1 LNHDA and CDR2 SQIVND come from the germline V gene (reference sequence). The ends lost 2 bases at V and 7 bases at J; junction bases unmatched: 26. This CDR3 region has 22 residues. The CDR3 nucleotides read TGTGCCAGTAGTATATATATAAGCCGGGTGGCTAGCGGGAGTCTATACACTAATGAGCAGTTCTTC. Its translation is CASSIYISRVASGSLYTNEQFF.

There are a few counts of this clonotype. V usage is TRBV12-3 or TRBV12-4 and J usage is TRBJ2-7; TRBD2 might be the D (5 bases). The V gene lost 6 bases and the J gene lost 5 bases, with 20 bases spanning the gap. The CDR3 has 15 amino acids. The CDR3 reads CASSQAGLSRHEQYF. CDR3 DNA sequence: TGTGCCAGCAGCCAGGCTGGACTCAGTCGCCACGAGCAGTACTTC.

This clonotype was detected only a few times. The chain is built from TRBV7-9 and TRBJ2-1, with D hard to call. The germline V gene has CDR1 SEHNR and CDR2 FQNEAQ (reference sequence). Trimming stripped 8 bases from V and 5 bases from J, with 16 bases between. The CDR3 has 14 amino acids. In nucleotides, the CDR3 is TGTGCCAGCGAGACGGGCATTGGGGACAATGAGCAGTTCTTC. This gives the protein CASETGIGDNEQFF.

The sample holds a few counts of this clonotype. The genes are TRBV20-1 and TRBJ2-3; possible D gene TRBD1, 6 bases. The CDR3 consists of 12 residues. V lost 4 bases to trimming and J lost 4 bases, with 9 bases between them. CDR1 is DFQATT and CDR2 is SNEGSKA in the germline V gene (reference sequence). In DNA, the CDR3 is TGCAGTGCTACAGGACAGCCAGATACGCAGTATTTT. This translates into CSATGQPDTQYF.

This clonotype was counted a few times. The chain combines TRBV28 with TRBJ2-3, with 7 bases fitting TRBD2. Germline V lookup: CDR1 MDHEN, CDR2 SYDVKM. The CDR3 extends over 13 amino acids. J gave up 3 bases and V 8 bases, and 5 bases lay outside the gene matches. The CDR3 coding sequence is TGTGCCAGCCAGCGGGGTACGACAGATACGCAGTATTTT. Amino acid sequence: CASQRGTTDTQYF.

The chain is built from TRBV5-1 and TRBJ2-7; a possible D gene is TRBD2 (5 bases). Germline V CDR1 and CDR2: SGHRS, YFSETQ. Trimming shortened V by 4 bases and J by 0 bases, and 14 bases separated the two germline ends. The CDR3 totals 15 residues. The CDR3 is CASSGLRGGSYEQYF. In DNA, the CDR3 is TGCGCCAGCAGCGGTTTACGTGGAGGCTCCTACGAGCAGTACTTC. The full variable domain, rest sourced from reference TRBV5-1 and TRBJ2-7, is KAGVTQTPRYLIKTRGQQVTLSCSPISGHRSVSWYQQTPGQGLQFLFEYFSETQRNKGNFPGRFSGRQFSNSRSEMNVSTLELGDSALYLCASSGLRGGSYEQYFGPGTRLTVT.

This clonotype was counted a few times. This rearrangement joins TRBV18 to TRBJ2-7; 7 bases line up with TRBD1. The CDR3 is 15 residues long. Germline V CDR1 and CDR2: KGHSH, LQKENI. The ends lost 3 bases at V and 3 bases at J; junction bases unmatched: 8. The CDR3 spells CASSPPGTAYYEQYF. The CDR3 DNA follows: TGTGCCAGCTCACCTCCCGGGACAGCCTACTACGAGCAGTACTTC. Looking up the rest from reference TRBV18 and TRBJ2-7 gives the full variable domain: NAGVMQNPRHLVRRRGQEARLRCSPMKGHSHVYWYRQLPEEGLKFMVYLQKENIIDESGMPKERFSAEFPKEGPSILRIQQVVRGDSAAYFCASSPPGTAYYEQYFGPGTRLTVT.

This clonotype was seen a few times. This CDR3 reads CASSTDAPYEQYF. CDR3 bases: TGTGCCAGCAGTACCGACGCCCCCTACGAGCAGTACTTC. The chain uses TRBV28 and TRBJ2-7, with no clear D. CDR3 size: 13 residues. V lost 5 bases and J lost 2, with 10 bases in between. Germline V gene sequence: CDR1 MDHEN, CDR2 SYDVKM.

This clonotype was counted between two and nine times. For the CDR3, the DNA is TGTGCCAGCAGCTTAGGGGGACAAAGGGTCCACGAGCAGTACTTC. Protein sequence: CASSLGGQRVHEQYF. The J gene is TRBJ2-7, the V gene TRBV11-2, with D perhaps TRBD1 (6 bases). V lost 1 base and J lost 5, with 15 bases in between. Per germline, CDR1 SGHAT and CDR2 FQNNGV. This CDR3 is built from 15 residues.

The chain is built from TRBV12-3 or TRBV12-4 and TRBJ1-2; D might be TRBD1 (6 bases). There are 14 residues in the CDR3. V lost 6 bases, J lost 6 bases, and 17 bases lay in between. CDR3 loop: CASRQWGGADGYTF. The CDR3, as DNA: TGTGCCAGCAGACAATGGGGGGGCGCGGATGGCTACACCTTC.

This clonotype was detected a few times. The genes are TRBV7-9 and TRBJ2-3; D is perhaps TRBD2 (5 bases). The CDR3 contains 16 residues. From germline, CDR1 is SEHNR and CDR2 FQNEAQ (reference sequence). V was cut by 2 bases and J by 5 bases, with 17 bases left in between. In nucleotides, the CDR3 is TGTGCCAGCAGCTTACGTCTAGCTACCTCGGGAGATACGCAGTATTTT. Its translation is CASSLRLATSGDTQYF.

V usage is TRBV19 and J usage is TRBJ1-5; TRBD1 is a possible D gene (6 bases). The V gene lost 3 bases and the J gene lost 1 base, with 10 bases spanning the gap. The CDR3 contains 15 residues. Germline-derived CDR1 and CDR2 are LNHDA and SQIVND (reference sequence). CDR3 in DNA: TGTGCCAGTAGTATGTTAGGACAGAGCAATCAGCCCCAGCATTTT. Translated, it gives CASSMLGQSNQPQHF. Full variable domain (remainder filled in from reference TRBV19 and TRBJ1-5): DGGITQSPKYLFRKEGQNVTLSCEQNLNHDAMYWYRQDPGQGLRLIYYSQIVNDFQKGDIAEGYSVSREKKESFPLTVTSAQKNPTAFYLCASSMLGQSNQPQHFGDGTRLSIL.

This clonotype appeared a few times. The chain recombines TRBV6-5 with TRBJ2-7; 9 bases are shared with TRBD2. V gave up 2 bases and J gave up 0 bases; unmatched junction bases: 11. This CDR3 is 18 amino acids long. The germline CDR1 and CDR2 sequences are MNHEY and SVGAGI. CDR3: CASSYEGAYSGSSYEQYF. The CDR3 bases are TGTGCCAGCAGTTACGAAGGGGCGTATAGCGGGAGCTCCTACGAGCAGTACTTC.

The chain carries TRBV7-2 and TRBJ1-2, with D possibly being TRBD1 (5 bases). CDR1 is SGHTA and CDR2 is FQGNSA in the germline V gene. Trimming shortened V by 0 bases and J by 14 bases, and 16 bases separated the two germline ends. CDR3 length: 13 amino acids. CDR3 loop: CASSLATTQEETF. The CDR3 region has the DNA TGTGCCAGCAGCTTAGCTACTACACAGGAGGAGACCTTC.

At least ten counts were recorded for this clonotype. V and J are TRBV12-3 or TRBV12-4 and TRBJ2-1; 7 bases are a match to TRBD1. The V gene end was trimmed by 4 bases and the J gene end by 3 bases; junction bases not matched to a gene: 3. CDR3 size: 14 residues. Written as DNA, the CDR3 is TGTGCCAGCAGTTCTACAGGGGTCTACAATGAGCAGTTCTTC. Translation: CASSSTGVYNEQFF.

V is TRBV10-2 and J is TRBJ1-6; 8 bases agree with TRBD1. CDR1 WSHSY and CDR2 SAAADI come from the germline V gene. V lost 5 bases and J lost 11; bases outside the gene matches: 8. This CDR3 is 14 amino acids long. For the CDR3, the DNA is TGCGCCAGCAGTCGGGCAGGGGGCGGGGCACCCCTCCACTTT. This gives the protein CASSRAGGGAPLHF.

V and J are TRBV10-3 and TRBJ2-5, with TRBD2 matching over 8 bases. The J segment lost 4 bases and the V segment lost 7 bases, leaving 8 bases of the junction unmatched. Germline CDR1 reads ENHRY; CDR2 reads SYGVKD. The CDR3 spans 14 residues. Here the CDR3 reads CAITEGLGGETQYF. CDR3 bases: TGTGCCATCACCGAGGGACTAGGAGGAGAGACCCAGTACTTC.

The rearrangement links TRBV25-1 to TRBJ1-1; D may be TRBD1 (5 bases). Germline assignment: CDR1 MGHDK and CDR2 SYGVNS. This CDR3 has 15 residues. The V and J ends lost 5 bases and 1 base respectively, with 14 bases between them. This chain's CDR3 is CASSPDWGGNTEAFF. The DNA of the CDR3 is TGTGCCAGCAGTCCCGACTGGGGGGGGAACACTGAAGCTTTCTTT.

Written as DNA, the CDR3 is TGTGCCAGCAGCTTAGTTGGTCGGACAGGCTATTCACCCCTCCACTTT. This gives the protein CASSLVGRTGYSPLHF. The chain uses TRBV7-2 and TRBJ1-6, with TRBD1 matching over 7 bases. J was trimmed by 8 bases and V by 1 base; bases with no gene match: 8. The germline V gene encodes CDR1 SGHTA and CDR2 FQGNSA. There are 16 residues in the CDR3. The full variable domain, in which reference TRBV7-2 and TRBJ1-6 provide the parts outside the CDR3, is GAGVSQSPSNKVTEKGKDVELRCDPISGHTALYWYRQSLGQGLEFLIYFQGNSAPDKSGLPSDRFSAERTGGSVSTLTIQRTQQEDSAVYLCASSLVGRTGYSPLHFGNGTRLTVT.

This clonotype has only a few counts. This CDR3 is CASSGTLGGQYF. DNA of the CDR3: TGTGCCAGCAGTGGGACCTTGGGCGGGCAGTACTTC. V usage is TRBV6-5 and J usage is TRBJ2-7; possibly TRBD1 or TRBD2 for D (5 bases each). Germline loops: CDR1 MNHEY, CDR2 SVGAGI. Between the trimmed V and J ends, which lost 5 bases and 9 bases, there was a span of 14 bases. The CDR3 spans 12 residues.

The chain combines TRBV7-9 with TRBJ2-5; the D is unclear. The CDR3 is 14 amino acids. The germline gives CDR1 SEHNR, CDR2 FQNEAQ (reference sequence). Trimming took off 0 bases at V and 5 bases at J, with 10 bases between the two ends. The CDR3 region is CASSLASRVETQYF. CDR3 sequence (DNA): TGTGCCAGCAGCTTAGCGAGTAGAGTGGAGACCCAGTACTTC.